Below, one T cell receptor beta chain is given with its context. Trimming left V 5 bases short and J 5 bases short, with 7 bases between. Germline V CDR1 and CDR2: SGHTA, FQGNSA. The CDR3 runs to 12 residues. This entry comes from a study of shared clonotypes between healthy human individuals. Study background: Each donor's CD4 naive and CD4 memory cells filled three plates apiece, CD8 naive two, and CD8 memory one.

Assay: immunoSEQ multiplex PCR; the TCRdb copy retains only in-frame clones and omits some. Of approximately 240,000 clones in the sample, about 65% were seen once. The sequencing input was memory CD4+ T cells sorted from blood. The subset was: CD45RA-negative fraction. The sequence derives from a man younger than 40 in good health. V usage is TRBV7-2 and J usage is TRBJ2-1; D possibly corresponds to TRBD2 (5 bases). The CDR3 nucleotides are TGTGCCAGCAGCCGGGAACACAATGAGCAGTTCTTC. Translated, it gives CASSREHNEQFF.